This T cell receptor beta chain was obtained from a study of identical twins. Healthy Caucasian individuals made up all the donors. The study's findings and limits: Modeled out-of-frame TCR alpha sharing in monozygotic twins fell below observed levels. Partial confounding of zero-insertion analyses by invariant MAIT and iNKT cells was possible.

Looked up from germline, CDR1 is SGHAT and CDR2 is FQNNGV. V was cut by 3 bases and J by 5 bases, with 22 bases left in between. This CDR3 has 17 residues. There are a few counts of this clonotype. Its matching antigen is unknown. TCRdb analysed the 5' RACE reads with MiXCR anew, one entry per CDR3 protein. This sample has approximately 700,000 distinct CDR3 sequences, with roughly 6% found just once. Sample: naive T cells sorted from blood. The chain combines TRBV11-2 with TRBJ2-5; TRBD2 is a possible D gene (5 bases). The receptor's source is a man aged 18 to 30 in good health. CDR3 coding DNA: TGTGCCAGCAGCTTGGGTGTGAGCGGACGTGGGTCGGAGACCCAGTACTTC. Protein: CASSLGVSGRGSETQYF.